The source of this T cell receptor beta chain is a study of early T cells in non-severe SARS-CoV-2 infection. Study background: Sequencing of bulk RNA from unsorted whole blood was done, without chain pairing. Broader study findings: Lookups in VDJdb leaned toward anti-spike CD8 responses and missed private and CD4 specificities.

This clonotype occurred a few times. Antigen: not known. The CDR3 has 15 amino acids. Germline CDR1 MNHNY, CDR2 SVGAGI (reference sequence). V lost 2 bases and J 7 bases, leaving 12 bases between the germline ends. Separate cDNA molecules each had unique molecular identifiers attached to them. TCRdb reprocessed the 5' RACE reads with MiXCR, giving one entry per CDR3 protein. Counted here are about 26,000 distinct CDR3 sequences, 4.4% occurring once; the ten biggest clones make up more than 9.5%. This TCR derives from an adult who was a healthcare worker with PCR-confirmed SARS-CoV-2 infection or an uninfected control (not recorded which). V and J are TRBV6-6 and TRBJ1-6; no reliable D call. What was sequenced was whole blood. CDR3 nucleotides: TGTGCCAGCAGTTACGACCTCCCAGCAAATTCACCCCTCCACTTT. This codes for CASSYDLPANSPLHF.